What follows are 18 T cell receptor beta chains derived from one specimen sequenced in a study of PD-1 blockade in classical Hodgkin lymphoma. Every single patient, without exception, relapsed after autologous stem cell transplantation, and brentuximab vedotin exposure varied. Sequenced by immunoSEQ multiplex PCR; TCRdb stores in-frame clones only, minus some. The sample includes some 17,000 clones, about four fifths of them seen just once. This sample comprised peripheral blood mononuclear cells (PBMCs), obtained at baseline. The receptors come from a human donor with classical Hodgkin lymphoma.

The rearrangement uses TRBV28 and TRBJ2-1; D is undetermined. CDR1 and CDR2 (germline): MDHEN, SYDVKM. This CDR3 region has 12 residues. V was trimmed by 11 bases and J by 1 base, leaving 9 bases between them. CDR3 residues: CAAGWSYNEQFF. CDR3 in DNA: TGTGCCGCAGGTTGGTCCTACAATGAGCAGTTCTTC.

V is TRBV28 and J is TRBJ2-2; no reliable D call. The germline CDR1 and CDR2 sequences are MDHEN and SYDVKM. Trimming took 3 bases from V and 5 from J, leaving 19 bases between them. The CDR3 spans 17 residues. CDR3 residues: CASSFRGWAPQTGELFF. As DNA, the CDR3 is TGTGCCAGCAGTTTTCGAGGCTGGGCCCCTCAGACCGGGGAGCTGTTTTTT.

The chain is built from TRBV11-2 and TRBJ2-3; D not certain. The germline V gene encodes CDR1 SGHAT and CDR2 FQNNGV. This CDR3 has 13 amino acids. With 2 bases removed from V and 6 bases from J, the gap between germline ends came to 9 bases. This CDR3 reads CASSLIGVDTQYF. The CDR3 DNA reads TGTGCCAGCAGCTTAATTGGGGTCGATACGCAGTATTTT.

This clone was counted between two and nine times. The rearrangement uses TRBV2 and TRBJ1-1; possible D gene TRBD1, 6 bases. From germline, CDR1 is SNHLY and CDR2 FYNNEI. CDR3 size: 14 residues. V shed 2 bases and J shed 4 bases, with 11 bases lying between them. CDR3: CASSERGGPTEAFF. Here the CDR3 DNA reads TGTGCCAGCAGTGAAAGAGGGGGACCCACTGAAGCTTTCTTT.

This clone showed up just once. The chain joins TRBV6-5 to TRBJ1-1; 9 bases match TRBD1. After removal of 6 bases from V and 1 base from J, the junction contained 3 bases not matched to a gene. The CDR3 has 14 amino acids. CDR1 is MNHEY, CDR2 SVGAGI, per germline. DNA of the CDR3: TGTGCCAGCAGGACGGGACAGGGGAACACTGAAGCTTTCTTT. This gives the protein CASRTGQGNTEAFF.

The chain employs TRBV10-3 and TRBJ2-7, with 7 positions matching TRBD2. The V gene end was trimmed by 2 bases and the J gene end by 0 bases; junction bases not matched to a gene: 4. This CDR3 has 15 residues. Germline V gene lookup returns CDR1 ENHRY and CDR2 SYGVKD. In nucleotides, the CDR3 is TGTGCCATCAGTGAGCGGGGCGGGAGCTCCTACGAGCAGTACTTC. Translation gives CAISERGGSSYEQYF.

V usage is TRBV7-2 and J usage is TRBJ2-7, with 8 bases lining up with TRBD2. The CDR3 runs to 16 residues. Trimming took 5 bases from V and 4 from J; bases not matched to a gene: 13. The germline gives CDR1 SGHTA, CDR2 FQGNSA. The CDR3 bases are TGTGCCAGCAGCCTGATCTTAGGCGGGAGGATTTACGAGCAGTACTTC. Translation gives CASSLILGGRIYEQYF.

This sequence joins TRBV6-5 and TRBJ2-7; D remains unclear. Trimming left V 2 bases short and J 6 bases short, with 8 bases between. Germline V gene sequence: CDR1 MNHEY, CDR2 SVGAGI. CDR3 size: 12 residues. The CDR3, as DNA: TGTGCCAGCAGTTACGGGTCTGGCGAGCAGTACTTC. Protein product: CASSYGSGEQYF.

The chain combines TRBV19 with TRBJ1-5; the D gene is possibly TRBD1 (6 bases). Germline V CDR1 and CDR2: LNHDA, SQIVND (reference sequence). This CDR3 has 16 amino acids. V lost 1 base, J lost 7 bases, and 17 bases lay in between. The chain's CDR3 is CASSIGGGPSKQPQHF. In nucleotides, the CDR3 is TGTGCCAGTAGTATAGGCGGGGGGCCCTCTAAGCAGCCCCAGCATTTT.

This sequence joins TRBV30 and TRBJ2-1, with D possibly matching TRBD1 (5 bases). V lost 1 base to trimming and J lost 6 bases, with 16 bases between them. Germline V gene lookup returns CDR1 GTSNPN and CDR2 SVGIG (reference sequence). This CDR3 region has 15 residues. CDR3 coding DNA: TGTGCCTGGAGTGGGCAAACAGGTTTGATCAATGAGCAGTTCTTC. It yields the protein CAWSGQTGLINEQFF.

V usage is TRBV7-3 and J usage is TRBJ2-1, with TRBD2 matching 11 bases. Germline V gene data show CDR1 as SGHTA and CDR2 as FQGTGA. This CDR3 region has 16 residues. The junction had 7 bases not matched to a gene; V was cut back by 5 bases and J by 4 bases. CDR3 in DNA: TGTGCCAGCAGCCCTGCGGGACTAGCGGCTTACAATGAGCAGTTCTTC. Translation gives CASSPAGLAAYNEQFF.

The V and J genes are TRBV28 and TRBJ1-5, with TRBD1 as a possible D gene (5 bases). This CDR3 is 13 amino acids long. Per the germline V gene, CDR1 is MDHEN and CDR2 is SYDVKM. Trimming shortened V by 2 bases and J by 4 bases, and 6 bases separated the two germline ends. The CDR3 reads CASSLKGNQPQHF. The CDR3 DNA sequence: TGTGCCAGCAGTTTAAAGGGGAATCAGCCCCAGCATTTT.

This chain connects TRBV30 to TRBJ1-3, with a possible D match to TRBD1 (5 bases). Germline V gives CDR1 GTSNPN, CDR2 SVGIG (reference sequence). The CDR3 extends over 13 amino acids. V lost 2 bases and J lost 2, with 7 bases in between. CDR3 region: CAWSQGTGNTIYF. The DNA of the CDR3 is TGTGCCTGGAGTCAGGGAACTGGAAACACCATATATTTT.

This rearrangement joins TRBV5-1 to TRBJ1-2, with D uncertain. CDR1 and CDR2 (germline): SGHRS, YFSETQ. Between the trimmed V and J ends, which lost 1 base and 4 bases, there was a span of 17 bases. The CDR3 has 16 residues. CDR3 protein: CASSLSLLGDSYGYTF. The CDR3 nucleotides read TGCGCCAGCAGCTTGTCCCTTCTTGGGGATAGCTATGGCTACACCTTC.

The chain has TRBV29-1 and TRBJ2-7; no clear D. Per germline, CDR1 SQVTM and CDR2 ANQGSEA. This CDR3 region has 11 residues. V dropped 0 bases and J dropped 7 bases, with 7 bases sitting between them. The DNA for the CDR3 is TGCAGCGTTGAAGATGTTGGGGAGCAGTACTTC. It specifies CSVEDVGEQYF.

The chain carries TRBV12-2 and TRBJ1-1; TRBD1 is taken as the D call from the table, unchecked against the DNA. TRBV12-2 is reported as a pseudogene. The CDR3 covers 16 residues. DNA of the CDR3: TGTGCAAGTCGCTTACTCGCACCCTTGTTGGACAGGGAAGCTTTCTTT. Protein sequence: CASRLLAPLLDREAFF.

V is TRBV5-8 and J is TRBJ2-1; D is ambiguous. V lost 1 base and J lost 4, with 15 bases in between. This CDR3 has 16 residues. In germline, CDR1 is SGHTS, CDR2 YDEGEE. DNA of the CDR3: TGTGCCAGCAGCTTGTTTTATTCGGGCTTATACAATGAGCAGTTCTTC. This gives the protein CASSLFYSGLYNEQFF. Using reference TRBV5-8 and TRBJ2-1 for the parts outside the CDR3, the full variable domain is EAGVTQSPTHLIKTRGQQATLRCSPISGHTSVYWYQQALGLGLQFLLWYDEGEERNRGNFPPRFSGRQFPNYSSELNVNALELEDSALYLCASSLFYSGLYNEQFFGPGTRLTVL.

The CDR3 protein is CASSEQYRRQNTEAFF. The CDR3 DNA reads TGTGCCAGCAGTGAACAATACCGTAGACAAAACACTGAAGCTTTCTTT. The chain is built from TRBV6-1 and TRBJ1-1; no reliable D call. This CDR3 has 16 residues. The V end lost 2 bases, the J end lost 2 bases, and 15 bases lay between the germline ends. The V gene's germline CDR1 is MNHNS and CDR2 SASEGT.